Listed here is a single T cell receptor beta chain. CDR1 is MDHEN, CDR2 SYDVKM, per germline. Trimming cost V 6 bases and J 0 bases; bases outside gene matches: 8. The CDR3 has 16 residues. Authors' analysis steps: By means of reference gene primer amplification, nucleated cell counts were estimated. Sequencing used immunoSEQ multiplex PCR; TCRdb keeps in-frame clones, though not all of them. The V and J calls and clone size were taken over from that table, and D and trimming were inferred from the DNA. This table holds about 220,000 clones, about four fifths found once. The data are from a study of blood T cell repertoires in COVID-19. As for the study in general: The origin of the acute and convalescent COVID-19 samples was the United States, Italy and Spain. From T cells, B-cell-depleted T cells, or PBMCs came the material, which was cDNA or gDNA.

The TCR sequence derives from a woman aged 80 or older with acute or convalescent COVID-19. The source material was peripheral blood. The chain uses TRBV28 and TRBJ1-3, with 7 nucleotides matching TRBD1. The CDR3 nucleotides read TGTGCCAGCAGCCTGGGACAGTTTCTCTCTGGAAACACCATATATTTT. This sequence encodes CASSLGQFLSGNTIYF. The full variable domain, completed using reference TRBV28 and TRBJ1-3, is DVKVTQSSRYLVKRTGEKVFLECVQDMDHENMFWYRQDPGLGLRLIYFSYDVKMKEKGDIPEGYSVSREKKERFSLILESASTNQTSMYLCASSLGQFLSGNTIYFGEGSWLTVV.